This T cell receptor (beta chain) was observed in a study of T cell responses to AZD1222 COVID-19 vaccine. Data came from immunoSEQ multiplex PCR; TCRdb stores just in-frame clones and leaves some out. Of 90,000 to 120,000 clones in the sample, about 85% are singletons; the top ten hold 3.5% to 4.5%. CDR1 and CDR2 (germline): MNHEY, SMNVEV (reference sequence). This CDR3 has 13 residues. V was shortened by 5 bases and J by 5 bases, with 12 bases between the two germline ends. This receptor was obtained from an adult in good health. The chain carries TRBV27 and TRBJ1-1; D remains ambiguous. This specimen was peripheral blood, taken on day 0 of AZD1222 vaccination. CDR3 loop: CASSTVRGTEAFF. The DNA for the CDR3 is TGTGCCAGCAGTACGGTACGAGGAACTGAAGCTTTCTTT.